The present T cell receptor beta chain was sequenced within a study of blood T cell repertoires in COVID-19. Looking at the study overall: Samples came from the United States, Italy and Spain, spanning acute and convalescent COVID-19. T cells, B-cell-depleted T cells, or PBMCs supplied cDNA or gDNA.

As handled by the study authors: For nucleated cells, counts were estimated from reference gene primer amplification. Here immunoSEQ multiplex PCR was the method, and the copy in TCRdb shows in-frame clones only, minus some. That table is the source of V, J and clone size, and D and trimming were worked out from the DNA. The data contain about 94,000 clones, over 70% of them singletons. The CDR3 is 13 residues long. The sample was peripheral blood. This sequence joins TRBV12-3 or TRBV12-4 and TRBJ2-5; 10 nucleotides line up with TRBD2. This TCR derives from a human donor in a cohort sampled during active COVID-19. CDR3 sequence (DNA): TGTGCGTGTTCTAGCGGGGGCCAAGAGACCCAGTACTTC. The encoded protein is CACSSGGQETQYF.